This T cell receptor (beta chain) was identified in a study of T cells in localized non-small cell lung cancer. Study observations and caveats: Sequencing was restricted to one tumor region; therefore, heterogeneity remains possible.

Germline CDR1 and CDR2: MNHNS and SASEGT. Trimming took 1 base from V and 2 from J, leaving 11 bases between them. The CDR3 contains 15 residues. Profiling relied on immunoSEQ multiplex PCR, and the TCRdb table lists in-frame clones only, not all of them. Here the sample spans about 82,000 clones, around three quarters being singletons. On this clone: Its specificity is not known.

The chain uses TRBV6-1 and TRBJ1-2; a possible D gene is TRBD1 (6 bases). The receptor's source is a man between 40 and 69 years old with stage II squamous cell lung carcinoma. The sample consisted of PBMCs, taken before any cancer treatment. CDR3 residues: CASSEGPGDNYGYTF. The CDR3 DNA reads as TGTGCCAGCAGTGAAGGGCCAGGGGACAACTATGGCTACACCTTC.